Listed below are T cell receptor beta chains from one sample, sequenced in a study of blood T cell repertoires in COVID-19. The repertoire was sequenced with immunoSEQ multiplex PCR; TCRdb's copy has only in-frame clones and lacks some. This table holds about 110,000 clones, approximately 82% found once. Material for sequencing was peripheral blood. The receptors originated from a woman aged 55-70 years with acute or convalescent COVID-19. CDR3s include the opening cysteine and the closing phenylalanine or tryptophan. A D gene is named only where the DNA matches it firmly. The size of a clone is reported for some rows only, either as once, few or many, or as a class for expanded clones.

CASFRQGLNEQFF,TGTGCCAGCTTTCGACAGGGTCTCAATGAGCAGTTCTTC,NA,TRBD1,TRBJ2-1,TRBV5-6
CASSLQGNANTGELFF,TGCGCCAGCAGCTTACAGGGGAACGCGAACACCGGGGAGCTGTTTTTT,few,TRBD1,TRBJ2-2,TRBV5-1
CASSLLNRGGPQHF,TGTGCCAGCAGTTTATTAAACAGGGGAGGACCCCAGCATTTT,NA,TRBD1,TRBJ1-5,TRBV28
CASSLTRKGRAEAFF,TGTGCCAGCAGCCTGACTCGGAAGGGGAGGGCTGAAGCTTTCTTT,NA,NA,TRBJ1-1,TRBV27
CASSLTGDHGYTF,TGTGCCAGCAGCTTGACAGGGGATCATGGCTACACCTTC,NA,TRBD1,TRBJ1-2,TRBV5-4
CASSFTNKSPYNEQFF,TGTGCCAGCAGCTTTACAAATAAGTCTCCCTACAATGAGCAGTTCTTC,NA,NA,TRBJ2-1,TRBV11-1
CASSSDRGSYEQYF,TGTGCCAGCAGCTCCGACAGGGGCTCCTACGAGCAGTACTTC,NA,TRBD1,TRBJ2-7,TRBV7-9
CASSVGAGVSDTQYF,TGTGCCAGCAGCGTAGGGGCGGGGGTATCAGATACGCAGTATTTT,NA,TRBD2,TRBJ2-3,TRBV9
CASRRGQLNEKLFF,TGTGCCAGCAGGAGGGGACAGTTAAATGAAAAACTGTTTTTT,NA,TRBD1,TRBJ1-4,TRBV28
CASRDGHSNQPQHF,TGTGCCAGCAGGGATGGACATAGCAATCAGCCCCAGCATTTT,NA,NA,TRBJ1-5,TRBV6-4
CASSPTASGGYEQYF,TGCGCCAGCAGCCCTACCGCTAGCGGGGGGTACGAGCAGTACTTC,NA,TRBD2,TRBJ2-7,TRBV5-1
CASSLNEGAGGYTF,TGTGCCAGCAGTTTAAATGAGGGCGCTGGGGGCTACACCTTC,few,NA,TRBJ1-2,TRBV27
CASSFNRGGSGGETQYF,TGCGCCAGCAGCTTCAACAGGGGCGGATCGGGCGGCGAGACCCAGTACTTC,NA,TRBD1,TRBJ2-5,TRBV5-1
CASSLDGGGNNEQFF,TGTGCCAGCAGCTTAGATGGCGGGGGTAACAATGAGCAGTTCTTC,NA,TRBD2,TRBJ2-1,TRBV7-2
CAWSEGQDHPLHF,TGTGCCTGGAGTGAAGGACAGGATCACCCCCTCCACTTT,few,TRBD1,TRBJ1-6,TRBV30
CASSRGMNSPLHF,TGTGCCTCTTCCAGGGGTATGAATTCACCCCTCCACTTT,NA,NA,TRBJ1-6,TRBV15